These 25 T cell receptor beta chains originate from one sample sequenced in a study of blood T cell repertoires in COVID-19. The protocol was immunoSEQ multiplex PCR, while the TCRdb copy is restricted to in-frame clones and leaves out a portion. Of some 24,000 clones detected, about 88% appear once; the ten largest clones hold roughly 21%. Sequenced input: peripheral blood. Receptors originate from a human donor in a cohort sampled during active COVID-19.

The chain combines TRBV6-1 with TRBJ1-5; D is unresolved. The germline V and J ends were trimmed by 3 bases and 3 bases, with 9 bases remaining between them. This CDR3 contains 14 residues. CDR1 and CDR2 (germline): MNHNS, SASEGT. CDR3 residues: CASSDGLFNQPQHF. DNA for the CDR3: TGTGCCAGCAGTGACGGACTCTTCAATCAGCCCCAGCATTTT.

The chain recombines TRBV5-1 with TRBJ1-2; 7 nucleotides agree with TRBD1. CDR1 is SGHRS and CDR2 is YFSETQ in the germline V gene. Trimming removed 4 bases from V and 5 bases from J; junction bases left unmatched: 8. CDR3 length equals 14 residues. CDR3 nucleotide sequence: TGCGCCAGCAGCCTAGGGACAGAGAAATATGGCTACACCTTC. Translating gives CASSLGTEKYGYTF.

The chain carries TRBV11-2 and TRBJ2-7, with TRBD1 matching over 7 bases. The CDR3 totals 17 residues. CDR1 SGHAT and CDR2 FQNNGV come from the germline V gene. J gave up 3 bases and V 6 bases, and 17 bases lay outside the gene matches. CDR3 in DNA: TGTGCCAGCAGTCGTAAACCCGGGACAGTAAGCCTCTACGAGCAGTACTTC. Translating it yields CASSRKPGTVSLYEQYF.

The J gene is TRBJ1-6, the V gene TRBV7-2, with 8 bases lining up with TRBD1. Trimming at V came to 5 bases and at J to 1 base, leaving 7 bases not matched to a gene. The CDR3 sequence is 17 residues long. CDR1 is SGHTA, CDR2 FQGNSA, per germline. CDR3 protein: CASSPQGARSYNSPLHF. In DNA, the CDR3 is TGTGCCAGCAGCCCTCAGGGGGCTCGTTCCTATAATTCACCCCTCCACTTT. The variable domain in full, with the rest retrieved from reference TRBV7-2 and TRBJ1-6, is GAGVSQSPSNKVTEKGKDVELRCDPISGHTALYWYRQSLGQGLEFLIYFQGNSAPDKSGLPSDRFSAERTGGSVSTLTIQRTQQEDSAVYLCASSPQGARSYNSPLHFGNGTRLTVT.

The J gene is TRBJ2-7, the V gene TRBV5-1, with 10 bases that match TRBD1. CDR3 length equals 16 residues. Germline V gives CDR1 SGHRS, CDR2 YFSETQ. Trimming took 1 base from V and 5 from J; bases not matched to a gene: 9. The CDR3 loop is CASSLNPAGTGDEQYF. The CDR3 DNA sequence: TGCGCCAGCAGCTTGAACCCGGCCGGGACAGGGGACGAGCAGTACTTC.

The chain couples TRBV6-5 to TRBJ2-1, with D possibly TRBD1 on 6 matching bases. The CDR3 is 15 residues long. V was shortened by 6 bases and J by 0 bases, with 12 bases between the two germline ends. The germline gives CDR1 MNHEY, CDR2 SVGAGI. CDR3 sequence: CASSPGTNSYNEQFF. The CDR3 DNA sequence: TGTGCCAGCAGCCCCGGGACAAACTCCTACAATGAGCAGTTCTTC.

The chain recombines TRBV7-8 with TRBJ2-5, with TRBD2 matching 8 bases. The CDR3 spans 16 residues. The germline V gene encodes CDR1 SGHVS and CDR2 FQNEAQ. V was clipped by 1 base and J by 4 bases; unmatched bases: 8. DNA of the CDR3: TGTGCCAGCAGCTTAGGTGGGCTAGCGGGTGGAGAGACCCAGTACTTC. As protein: CASSLGGLAGGETQYF. Combining the CDR3 with reference TRBV7-8 and TRBJ2-5 gives the whole variable domain GAGVSQSPRYKVAKRGQDVALRCDPISGHVSLFWYQQALGQGPEFLTYFQNEAQLDKSGLPSDRFFAERPEGSVSTLKIQRTQQEDSAVYLCASSLGGLAGGETQYFGPGTRLLVL.

The chain is built from TRBV29-1 and TRBJ1-1; D possibly corresponds to TRBD1 (6 bases). The V end lost 4 bases, the J end lost 4 bases, and 10 bases lay between the germline ends. CDR3 size: 12 residues. Germline lookup yields CDR1 SQVTM and CDR2 ANQGSEA. The CDR3 nucleotides read TGCAGCGTTGGTGGCAGGGGCACTGAAGCTTTCTTT. Protein sequence: CSVGGRGTEAFF.

CDR3 nucleotide sequence: TGTGCCAGCAGTTTGGCGACAGGGTCAGAGGCAGATACGCAGTATTTT. Translation: CASSLATGSEADTQYF. The rearrangement uses TRBV28 and TRBJ2-3, with TRBD1 matching over 7 bases. CDR1 and CDR2 (germline): MDHEN, SYDVKM. CDR3 length: 16 residues. The V segment lost 3 bases and the J segment 4 bases; nucleotides outside the gene matches: 10.

The count of this clone is one. This chain joins TRBV18 and TRBJ2-7; 15 bases agree with TRBD2. The junction had 9 bases not matched to a gene; V was cut back by 3 bases and J by 0 bases. Germline CDR1 and CDR2: KGHSH and LQKENI. The CDR3 totals 19 residues. CDR3 DNA sequence: TGTGCCAGCTCACCCCGTGGGACTAGCGGGAGGTTGGGCTCCTACGAGCAGTACTTC. Protein: CASSPRGTSGRLGSYEQYF.

This chain connects TRBV7-8 to TRBJ1-2, with 7 bases matching TRBD1. The CDR3 spans 13 residues. The ends lost 5 bases at V and 4 bases at J; junction bases unmatched: 4. Looked up from germline, CDR1 is SGHVS and CDR2 is FQNEAQ. The CDR3 loop reads CASSRGQSYGYTF. The CDR3 DNA reads as TGTGCCAGCAGCCGGGGACAGTCCTATGGCTACACCTTC.

V is TRBV4-3 and J is TRBJ2-3; 15 nucleotides match TRBD2. This CDR3 has 19 amino acids. V was pared by 4 bases and J by 6 bases, with 14 bases of the junction left unmatched. CDR1 LGHNA and CDR2 YSLEER come from the germline V gene. The CDR3 sequence: CASSLSPGTSGRIGDTQYF. The CDR3 DNA sequence: TGCGCCAGCAGCCTTTCCCCCGGGACTAGCGGGAGGATCGGGGATACGCAGTATTTT.

This chain links TRBV5-5 with TRBJ2-7, with 15 nucleotides matching TRBD2. The germline CDR1 and CDR2 sequences are SGHKS and YYEKEE (reference sequence). Germline trimming cut 4 bases from V and 6 bases from J; bases unmatched to any gene: 5. The CDR3 is 15 residues long. CDR3: CASSRGLAGGSEQYF. CDR3 DNA: TGTGCCAGCAGCAGAGGACTAGCGGGGGGGAGCGAGCAGTACTTC.

This chain links TRBV9 with TRBJ1-1; 7 bases align to TRBD1. Germline V gene lookup returns CDR1 SGDLS and CDR2 YYNGEE. V shed 3 bases and J 7 bases; nucleotides not matched to a gene: 12. The CDR3 contains 15 residues. The CDR3 sequence is CASSESLTGSSEAFF. The DNA for the CDR3 is TGTGCCAGCAGCGAATCCCTGACAGGGTCCAGTGAAGCTTTCTTT.

The V gene is TRBV18, the J gene TRBJ1-1; D gene uncertain. This CDR3 is built from 15 residues. Germline CDR1 reads KGHSH; CDR2 reads LQKENI. V gave up 0 bases and J gave up 1 base, with 9 bases separating them. CDR3 in amino acids: CASSPPTIRNTEAFF. The DNA for the CDR3 is TGTGCCAGCTCACCACCGACTATAAGGAACACTGAAGCTTTCTTT.

The chain has TRBV5-4 and TRBJ2-5; the match to TRBD2 covers 9 bases. With 0 bases clipped from V and 4 bases from J, the junction kept 7 bases outside the gene matches. This CDR3 is built from 16 residues. The germline V gene has CDR1 SGHNT and CDR2 YYREEE (reference sequence). The CDR3 region is CASSLAKGGGGETQYF. The CDR3 DNA follows: TGTGCCAGCAGCTTGGCCAAAGGCGGGGGGGGAGAGACCCAGTACTTC.

The DNA of the CDR3 is TGTGCCAGCTCACCGCCCGGGCGCGGGGGTACTGAAGCTTTCTTT. This gives the protein CASSPPGRGGTEAFF. The rearrangement joins TRBV18 to TRBJ1-1; possibly TRBD1 for D (5 bases). Germline CDR1 and CDR2: KGHSH and LQKENI. The V gene lost 3 bases and the J gene lost 5 bases, with 16 bases spanning the gap. This CDR3 comprises 15 residues.

V gene TRBV29-1 combines with J gene TRBJ1-3, with 7 bases identical to TRBD1. Trimming removed 5 bases from V and 2 bases from J; junction bases left unmatched: 3. There are 13 residues in the CDR3. Germline CDR1 is SQVTM and CDR2 is ANQGSEA. DNA for the CDR3: TGCAGCGTTACACAGGGGACTGGAAACACCATATATTTT. This gives the protein CSVTQGTGNTIYF.

V is TRBV7-9 and J is TRBJ1-6; 10 positions match TRBD1. The V segment lost 5 bases and the J segment 7 bases; nucleotides outside the gene matches: 8. The CDR3 length is 16 residues. Germline V gene sequence: CDR1 SEHNR, CDR2 FQNEAQ (reference sequence). The CDR3 is CASSHTRDRGNSPLHF. CDR3 sequence (DNA): TGTGCCAGCAGCCATACCCGGGACAGGGGAAATTCACCCCTCCACTTT.

CDR3 protein: CASSSWGPSNEQFF. DNA of the CDR3: TGCGCCAGCAGCTCTTGGGGGCCCTCGAATGAGCAGTTCTTC. The genes are TRBV5-1 and TRBJ2-1; a weak D match, TRBD1 (6 bases). The CDR3 runs 14 residues. Trimming stripped 3 bases from V and 7 bases from J, with 14 bases between. Per the germline V gene, CDR1 is SGHRS and CDR2 is YFSETQ.

This chain links TRBV7-2 with TRBJ2-3; weak D call: TRBD2 (6 bases). The germline gives CDR1 SGHTA, CDR2 FQGNSA. V was pared by 1 base and J by 1 base, with 15 bases between. There are 17 residues in the CDR3. CDR3 in amino acids: CASSLGSGVDGTDTQYF. The DNA of the CDR3 is TGTGCCAGCAGCTTAGGTTCGGGGGTTGACGGCACAGATACGCAGTATTTT.

The chain couples TRBV7-3 to TRBJ2-2, with no clear D. The CDR3 spans 13 residues. Trimming pared 4 bases from V and 7 bases from J, leaving 10 bases between. CDR1 and CDR2 (germline): SGHTA, FQGTGA. The CDR3 is CASSSLVFGELFF. DNA for the CDR3: TGTGCCAGCAGCTCCCTAGTCTTCGGGGAGCTGTTTTTT.

The chain joins TRBV9 to TRBJ1-3; D not certain. From germline, CDR1 is SGDLS and CDR2 YYNGEE. The CDR3 length is 17 residues. The V gene lost 5 bases and the J gene lost 2 bases, with 20 bases spanning the gap. CDR3 protein: CASSSRSGFLAGNTIYF. In DNA, the CDR3 is TGTGCCAGCAGTTCCCGATCGGGGTTTCTGGCTGGAAACACCATATATTTT.

The V call is TRBV5-4, the J call TRBJ1-2, with TRBD1 matching 9 bases. Losses at the gene ends were 2 bases for V and 2 bases for J; bases not matched to a gene: 7. The CDR3 spans 16 residues. Germline V CDR1 and CDR2: SGHNT, YYREEE (reference sequence). The CDR3 region has the DNA TGTGCCAGCAGCTTCCTGGGACAGGGAATCAACTATGGCTACACCTTC. Translation gives CASSFLGQGINYGYTF.

The chain carries TRBV19 and TRBJ1-3, with 9 nucleotides matching TRBD1. The J segment lost 2 bases and the V segment lost 6 bases, leaving 8 bases of the junction unmatched. This CDR3 has 16 amino acids. Germline CDR1 and CDR2: LNHDA and SQIVND (reference sequence). The CDR3 DNA follows: TGTGCCAGTAGAGTCACACAGGGGGCAACTGGAAACACCATATATTTT. It specifies CASRVTQGATGNTIYF.